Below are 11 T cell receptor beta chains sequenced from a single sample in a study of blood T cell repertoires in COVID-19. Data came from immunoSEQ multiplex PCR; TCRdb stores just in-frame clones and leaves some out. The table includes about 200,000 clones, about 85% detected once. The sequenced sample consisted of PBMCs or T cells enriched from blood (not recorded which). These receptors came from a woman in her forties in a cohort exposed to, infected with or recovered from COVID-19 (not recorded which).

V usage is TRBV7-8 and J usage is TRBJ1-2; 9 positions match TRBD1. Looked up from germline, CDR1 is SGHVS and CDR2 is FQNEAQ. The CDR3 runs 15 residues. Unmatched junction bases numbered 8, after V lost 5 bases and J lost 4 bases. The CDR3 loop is CASSLRDREVYGYTF. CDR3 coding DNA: TGTGCCAGCAGCCTCAGGGACAGGGAGGTCTATGGCTACACCTTC.

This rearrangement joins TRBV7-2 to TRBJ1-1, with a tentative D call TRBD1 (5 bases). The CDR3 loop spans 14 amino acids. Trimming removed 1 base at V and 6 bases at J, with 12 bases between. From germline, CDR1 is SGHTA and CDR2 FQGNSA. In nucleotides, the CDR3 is TGTGCCAGCAGCTTAGGGGGCCTTCGTGCTGAAGCTTTCTTT. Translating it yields CASSLGGLRAEAFF. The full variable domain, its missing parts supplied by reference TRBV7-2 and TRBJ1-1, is GAGVSQSPSNKVTEKGKDVELRCDPISGHTALYWYRQSLGQGLEFLIYFQGNSAPDKSGLPSDRFSAERTGGSVSTLTIQRTQQEDSAVYLCASSLGGLRAEAFFGQGTRLTVV.

CDR3 residues: CASTSPRTENNQPQHF. The CDR3 DNA is TGTGCCAGCACCTCCCCCAGGACAGAAAACAATCAGCCCCAGCATTTT. The chain links TRBV21-1 to TRBJ1-5; the table's D call, TRBD1, has no DNA check behind it. TRBV21-1 is recorded as a pseudogene. The CDR3 runs 16 residues.

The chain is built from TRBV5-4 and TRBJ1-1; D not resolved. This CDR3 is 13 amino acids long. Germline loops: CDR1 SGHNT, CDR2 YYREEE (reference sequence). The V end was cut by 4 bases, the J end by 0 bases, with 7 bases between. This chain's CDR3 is CASSLTVNTEAFF. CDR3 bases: TGTGCCAGCAGCCTTACAGTGAACACTGAAGCTTTCTTT.

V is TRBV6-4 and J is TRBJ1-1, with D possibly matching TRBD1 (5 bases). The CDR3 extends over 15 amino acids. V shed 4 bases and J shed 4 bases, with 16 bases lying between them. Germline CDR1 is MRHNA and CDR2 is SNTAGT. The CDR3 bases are TGTGCCAGCAGTGTCACTTGGGAGGGACGCACTGAAGCTTTCTTT. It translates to CASSVTWEGRTEAFF.

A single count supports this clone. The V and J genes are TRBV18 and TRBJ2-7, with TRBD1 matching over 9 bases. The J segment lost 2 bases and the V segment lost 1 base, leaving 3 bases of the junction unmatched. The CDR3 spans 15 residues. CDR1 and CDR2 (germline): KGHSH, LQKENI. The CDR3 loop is CASSPRTGDPYEQYF. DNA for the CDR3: TGTGCCAGCTCACCACGGACAGGGGACCCCTACGAGCAGTACTTC.

The CDR3: CASSVMGTNTGELFF. The CDR3 nucleotides are TGTGCCAGCAGCGTAATGGGGACTAACACCGGGGAGCTGTTTTTT. The V gene is TRBV9, the J gene TRBJ2-2; D is possibly TRBD2 (6 bases). The CDR3 contains 15 residues. V lost 1 base and J lost 2, with 9 bases in between. Germline V lookup: CDR1 SGDLS, CDR2 YYNGEE.

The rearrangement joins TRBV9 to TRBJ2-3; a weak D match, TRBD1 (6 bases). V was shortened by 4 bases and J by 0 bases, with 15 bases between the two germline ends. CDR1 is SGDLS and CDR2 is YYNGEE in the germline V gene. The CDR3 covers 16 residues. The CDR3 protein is CASSPHWTASTDTQYF. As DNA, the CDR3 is TGTGCCAGCAGCCCCCACTGGACAGCTAGCACAGATACGCAGTATTTT.

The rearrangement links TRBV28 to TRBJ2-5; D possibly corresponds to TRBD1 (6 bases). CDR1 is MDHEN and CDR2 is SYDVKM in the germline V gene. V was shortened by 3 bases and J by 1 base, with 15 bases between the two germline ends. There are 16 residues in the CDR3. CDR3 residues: CASSLRTVSSQETQYF. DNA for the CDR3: TGTGCCAGCAGTTTGAGGACAGTCAGCTCCCAAGAGACCCAGTACTTC.

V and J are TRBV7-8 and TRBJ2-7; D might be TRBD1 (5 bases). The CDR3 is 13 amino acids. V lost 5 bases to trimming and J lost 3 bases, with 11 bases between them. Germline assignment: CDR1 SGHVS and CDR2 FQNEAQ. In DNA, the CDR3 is TGTGCCAGCAGCCGATCTCAGGGCTACGAGCAGTACTTC. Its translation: CASSRSQGYEQYF.

Here the CDR3 reads CASSLSVGGYYEQYF. CDR3 in DNA: TGTGCCAGCAGTTTATCCGTGGGAGGCTACTACGAGCAGTACTTC. This chain connects TRBV27 to TRBJ2-7, with a possible D match to TRBD2 (6 bases). The CDR3 extends over 15 amino acids. The germline V gene encodes CDR1 MNHEY and CDR2 SMNVEV (reference sequence). V lost 0 bases and J 3 bases, leaving 12 bases between the germline ends.